Following are 17 T cell receptor beta chains from one sample sequenced in a study of beta chain features in type 1 diabetes. Whole-study findings and limits: Type 1 diabetes patients had moderately but significantly shorter TCRB CDR3s in all four CD4+ subsets.

No cognate antigen is known for these TCRs. TCRB transcripts that were expressed got sequenced, as all of the isolated RNA had been reverse transcribed. Using immunoSEQ multiplex PCR, the repertoire was profiled, and TCRdb retains in-frame clones only, with some absent. The sample consists of a few hundred thousand clones, 13% of them appearing once. Sequencing was done on a sample of naive CD4+ T cells from blood. These receptor sequences come from a woman under 30 with type 1 diabetes.

The V call is TRBV7-2, the J call TRBJ1-1; no definite D call. Germline V gives CDR1 SGHTA, CDR2 FQGNSA. CDR3 length: 12 residues. The V and J ends lost 4 bases and 5 bases respectively, with 8 bases between them. The CDR3 loop reads CASSSPGTEAFF. The CDR3 bases are TGTGCCAGCAGCTCCCCGGGGACTGAAGCTTTCTTT.

The chain has TRBV18 and TRBJ1-1; a possible D gene is TRBD1 (5 bases). The CDR3 consists of 14 residues. Germline-derived CDR1 and CDR2 are KGHSH and LQKENI. Trimming took off 2 bases at V and 7 bases at J, with 14 bases between the two ends. The CDR3 region is CASSPSLTGGEAFF. The CDR3 DNA is TGTGCCAGCTCACCAAGCCTTACGGGGGGTGAAGCTTTCTTT.

This chain joins TRBV5-1 and TRBJ1-1; 7 nucleotides line up with TRBD1. The trim removed 0 bases at V and 9 bases at J, leaving 2 bases unmatched. The CDR3 extends over 12 amino acids. Per the germline V gene, CDR1 is SGHRS and CDR2 is YFSETQ. The CDR3 sequence is CASSLEQGQAFF. DNA of the CDR3: TGCGCCAGCAGCTTGGAACAGGGGCAAGCTTTCTTT.

The V gene is TRBV11-2, the J gene TRBJ2-7, with D tentatively TRBD1 (6 bases). The V gene's germline CDR1 is SGHAT and CDR2 FQNNGV. This CDR3 is 14 amino acids long. V was pared by 7 bases and J by 0 bases, with 13 bases between. CDR3 in amino acids: CASTRTVSSYEQYF. The CDR3, as DNA: TGTGCCAGCACCAGGACAGTGAGCTCCTACGAGCAGTACTTC.

This clone turned up a few times. This chain uses TRBV11-2 with TRBJ1-4; D remains ambiguous. Germline V gives CDR1 SGHAT, CDR2 FQNNGV. The V end lost 1 base, the J end lost 8 bases, and 14 bases lay between the germline ends. This CDR3 comprises 15 residues. In nucleotides, the CDR3 is TGTGCCAGCAGCTTAGTTGGTCTAAGCGGAGAAAAACTGTTTTTT. Amino acid sequence: CASSLVGLSGEKLFF.

V gene TRBV23-1 combines with J gene TRBJ1-2; D is undetermined. TRBV23-1 carries the ORF label, with uncertain function. Trimming took 3 bases from V and 2 from J, leaving 13 bases between them. This CDR3 region has 15 residues. DNA of the CDR3: TGCGCCAGCAGTCACCCCGGCAGGCCCAACTATGGCTACACCTTC. Its translation: CASSHPGRPNYGYTF.

The chain has TRBV29-1 and TRBJ1-3, with D perhaps TRBD1 (5 bases). The V and J ends lost 6 bases and 5 bases respectively, with 11 bases between them. Germline-derived CDR1 and CDR2 are SQVTM and ANQGSEA. The CDR3 sequence is 12 residues long. The DNA of the CDR3 is TGCAGCGTCACGACAGCGAGAAACACCATATATTTT. Amino acids: CSVTTARNTIYF.

The J gene is TRBJ2-1, the V gene TRBV11-3; maybe TRBD1 (6 bases). The V and J ends lost 5 bases and 9 bases respectively, with 11 bases between them. Germline V gene lookup returns CDR1 SGHNT and CDR2 YENEEA. This CDR3 has 12 amino acids. As DNA, the CDR3 is TGTGCCAGCAGCCTGGGGACACCTGAGCAGTTCTTC. It codes for CASSLGTPEQFF.

The rearrangement uses TRBV5-1 and TRBJ2-7, with D possibly matching TRBD1 (5 bases). CDR1 and CDR2 from the germline V gene are SGHRS and YFSETQ. The CDR3 extends over 16 amino acids. Trimming took 0 bases from V and 5 from J, leaving 18 bases between them. CDR3 protein: CASSLGQPAVTHEQYF. The CDR3 region has the DNA TGCGCCAGCAGCTTGGGACAGCCGGCCGTGACTCACGAGCAGTACTTC.

The chain has TRBV7-9 and TRBJ1-5, with 8 bases identical to TRBD1. The CDR3 contains 14 residues. Trimming at V came to 6 bases and at J to 4 bases, leaving 5 bases not matched to a gene. Germline CDR1 SEHNR, CDR2 FQNEAQ (reference sequence). This CDR3 reads CASSLDRVNQPQHF. The CDR3 DNA reads as TGTGCCAGCAGTTTGGACAGGGTGAATCAGCCCCAGCATTTT.

This clone occurred a few times. This chain joins TRBV11-2 and TRBJ2-7, with TRBD2 matching 8 bases. The germline V gene has CDR1 SGHAT and CDR2 FQNNGV. The CDR3 length is 14 residues. J lost 2 bases, V lost 0 bases, and 0 bases had no gene match. The CDR3, as DNA: TGTGCCAGCAGCTTAGACGGGAGGGCCTACGAGCAGTACGTC. Its protein product is CASSLDGRAYEQYV.

The chain is built from TRBV4-1 and TRBJ2-7; 15 positions agree with TRBD2. Trimming removed 0 bases from V and 4 bases from J; junction bases left unmatched: 13. Per germline, CDR1 MGHRA and CDR2 YSYEKL. The CDR3 loop spans 20 amino acids. The CDR3 protein is CASSQDPGGLAGGPEYEQYF. Written as DNA, the CDR3 is TGCGCCAGCAGCCAAGACCCCGGAGGACTAGCGGGAGGGCCGGAATACGAGCAGTACTTC.

This clone was counted only a few times. The V gene is TRBV18, the J gene TRBJ2-4; 10 bases align to TRBD1. After removal of 6 bases from V and 7 bases from J, the junction contained 9 bases not matched to a gene. This CDR3 comprises 15 residues. The germline gives CDR1 KGHSH, CDR2 LQKENI. The CDR3 loop reads CASSPTGGAGNIQYF. The CDR3 DNA sequence: TGTGCCAGCTCTCCGACAGGGGGCGCGGGGAACATTCAGTACTTC.

The V gene is TRBV6-1, the J gene TRBJ2-1, with 7 bases identical to TRBD1. The J segment lost 4 bases and the V segment lost 7 bases, leaving 10 bases of the junction unmatched. Germline lookup yields CDR1 MNHNS and CDR2 SASEGT. CDR3 length equals 15 residues. CDR3 sequence reads: CASTPTGEGYNEQFF. DNA of the CDR3: TGTGCCAGCACCCCTACAGGGGAAGGTTACAATGAGCAGTTCTTC.

This clone was found a few times. The genes are TRBV19 and TRBJ2-5, with no clear D. The length of the CDR3 is 11 residues. The V and J ends lost 7 bases and 5 bases respectively, with 8 bases between them. Germline V gene data show CDR1 as LNHDA and CDR2 as SQIVND (reference sequence). CDR3 in DNA: TGTGCCAGTACAGAGAGGGAGACCCAGTACTTC. Its protein is CASTERETQYF.

The table lists this clone with a few counts. Other DNA variants within this sample encode the same CDR3. The chain couples TRBV18 to TRBJ2-1, with 16 positions matching TRBD2. The CDR3 runs to 17 residues. Germline V CDR1 and CDR2: KGHSH, LQKENI. V lost 3 bases to trimming and J lost 6 bases; unmatched junction nucleotides: 5. The CDR3 loop reads CASSPPGLAGGSNEQFF. DNA of the CDR3: TGTGCCAGCTCACCCCCGGGACTAGCGGGAGGGAGCAATGAGCAGTTCTTC.

The V call is TRBV7-6, the J call TRBJ1-5; a possible D gene is TRBD1 (6 bases). Germline loops: CDR1 SGHVS, CDR2 FNYEAQ. This CDR3 spans 13 amino acids. With 5 bases removed from V and 6 bases from J, the gap between germline ends came to 11 bases. CDR3 protein: CASSLTGFQPQHF. The CDR3 DNA sequence: TGTGCCAGCAGCCTAACAGGGTTTCAGCCCCAGCATTTT.